The clone carrying this TCR beta chain was found a few times. Its antigen remains unidentified. V lost 1 base and J lost 5, with 9 bases in between. Germline V lookup: CDR1 MNHEY, CDR2 SMNVEV (reference sequence). The CDR3 sequence is 13 residues long. These data come from a study of shared clonotypes between healthy human individuals. Deep was the level at which the assay was run. Method: immunoSEQ multiplex PCR; TCRdb's copy keeps in-frame clones and lacks some. The data show over 300,000 clones, more than 75% seen once. General observations from the study: Shared clonotypes across all four donors exceeded non-shared ones in generation probability. Sampling used blood alone; tissue repertoires probably differ.

Sequenced sample: memory CD8+ T cells sorted from blood. Regarding subset: CD45RO+ cells pooled with CCR7-negative TemRA cells. The rearrangement links TRBV27 to TRBJ2-7; D is ambiguous. The sequence derives from a man aged 18 to 29 in good health. The CDR3 DNA reads TGTGCCAGCAGTTTATTAGGCTTCGACGAGCAGTACTTC. Translated, it gives CASSLLGFDEQYF.